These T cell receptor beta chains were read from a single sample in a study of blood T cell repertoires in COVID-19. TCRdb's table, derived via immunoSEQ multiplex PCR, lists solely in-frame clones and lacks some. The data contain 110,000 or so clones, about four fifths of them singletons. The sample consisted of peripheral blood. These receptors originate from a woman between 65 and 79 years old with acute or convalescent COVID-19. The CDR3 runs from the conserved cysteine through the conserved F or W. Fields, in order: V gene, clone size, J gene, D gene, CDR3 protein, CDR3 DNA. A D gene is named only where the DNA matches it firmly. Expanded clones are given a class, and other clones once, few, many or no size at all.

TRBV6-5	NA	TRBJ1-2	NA	CASSYNSGAYGYTF	TGTGCCAGCAGTTATAACTCAGGGGCATATGGCTACACCTTC
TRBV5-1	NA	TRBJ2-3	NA	CASSLGWQALTDTQYF	TGCGCCAGCAGCTTGGGGTGGCAGGCGCTAACAGATACGCAGTATTTT
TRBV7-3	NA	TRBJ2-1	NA	CASSLDSHFYNEQFF	TGTGCCAGCAGCTTAGACTCCCACTTTTACAATGAGCAGTTCTTC
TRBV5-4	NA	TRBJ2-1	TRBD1	CASSSRQGTPGNEQFF	TGTGCCAGCAGCTCAAGACAGGGAACGCCTGGTAATGAGCAGTTCTTC
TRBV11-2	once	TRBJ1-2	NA	CASSLVDPDSLSSF	TGTGCCAGCAGCTTAGTGGACCCCGACAGCCTCTCAAGCTTC
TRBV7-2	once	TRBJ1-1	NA	CASSPGSPEAFF	TGTGCCAGCAGTCCCGGTAGTCCTGAAGCTTTCTTT
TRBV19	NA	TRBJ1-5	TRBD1	CASSITTGGGQPQHF	TGTGCCAGTAGTATCACGACAGGGGGCGGTCAGCCCCAGCATTTT
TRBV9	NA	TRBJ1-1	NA	CASSVATGSEAFF	TGTGCCAGCAGCGTAGCGACAGGTTCTGAAGCTTTCTTT
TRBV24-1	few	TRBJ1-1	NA	CATSGSRGDTEAFF	TGTGCCACCAGTGGCAGCAGGGGTGATACTGAAGCTTTCTTT
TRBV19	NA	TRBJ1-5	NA	CASSMGGRQPQHF	TGTGCCAGTAGTATGGGGGGGCGGCAGCCCCAGCATTTT
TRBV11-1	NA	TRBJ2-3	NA	CASSLAGGVNTDTQYF	TGTGCCAGCAGCTTAGCGGGAGGAGTTAACACAGATACGCAGTATTTT
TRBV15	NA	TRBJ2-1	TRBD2	CATSMGVGLAMYNEQFF	TGTGCCACCAGCATGGGGGTGGGACTAGCGATGTACAATGAGCAGTTCTTC
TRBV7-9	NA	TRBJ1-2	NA	CASSGENYGYTF	TGTGCCAGCAGCGGGGAGAACTATGGCTACACCTTC
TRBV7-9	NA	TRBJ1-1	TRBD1	CASTEQGEITEAFF	TGTGCCAGCACCGAACAGGGGGAGATCACTGAAGCTTTCTTT
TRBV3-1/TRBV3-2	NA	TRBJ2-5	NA	CASSLIETQYF	TGTGCCAGCAGCCTAATAGAGACCCAGTACTTC
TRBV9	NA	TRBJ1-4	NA	CASSADGSAGGGTNGEKLFF	TGTGCCAGCAGCGCAGACGGGTCAGCGGGTGGGGGAACTAATGGTGAAAAACTGTTTTTT
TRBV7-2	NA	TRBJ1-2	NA	CASSLSGGNYGYTF	TGTGCCAGCAGCTTATCGGGGGGGAACTATGGCTACACCTTC
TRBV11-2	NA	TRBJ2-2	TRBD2	CASSHPPRLASTGELFF	TGTGCCAGCAGCCACCCTCCCAGACTAGCTTCTACCGGGGAGCTGTTTTTT
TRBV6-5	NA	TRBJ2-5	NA	CASSPPGIPTQYF	TGTGCCAGCAGCCCCCCCGGTATACCGACCCAGTACTTC
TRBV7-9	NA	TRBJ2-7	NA	CASSYEKAYEQYF	TGTGCCAGCAGCTACGAGAAAGCGTACGAGCAGTACTTC
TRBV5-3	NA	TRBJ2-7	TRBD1	CARSPDRENEQYF	TGTGCCAGAAGCCCGGACAGGGAGAACGAGCAGTACTTC
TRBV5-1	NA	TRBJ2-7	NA	CASSLGSPAYEQYF	TGCGCCAGCAGTCTCGGGAGCCCCGCCTACGAGCAGTACTTC
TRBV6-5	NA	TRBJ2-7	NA	CASSTNRVGYEQYF	TGTGCCAGCAGTACAAACAGGGTGGGGTACGAGCAGTACTTC
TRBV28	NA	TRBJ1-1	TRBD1	CASSGWSTGNRDEAFF	TGTGCCAGCAGCGGATGGTCGACAGGGAACCGAGACGAAGCTTTCTTT
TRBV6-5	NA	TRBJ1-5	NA	CASSSGLLNGPQHF	TGTGCCAGCAGTTCGGGACTCCTAAATGGGCCCCAGCATTTT
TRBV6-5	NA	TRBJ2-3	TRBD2	CASSFSGRSDTQYF	TGTGCCAGCAGTTTTAGCGGGAGATCAGATACGCAGTATTTT